Listed below are T cell receptor beta chains from one sample, sequenced in a study of cytomegalovirus exposure and HLA in healthy donors. Produced via immunoSEQ multiplex PCR; TCRdb's table is partial and in-frame only. The profile shows tens of thousands of clones, around 70% of them singletons. The sequencing sample was made of PBMCs. The receptor source for this set is a male donor in good health and CMV-seropositive. The CDR3 runs from the conserved cysteine through the conserved F or W. Each record gives: clone size, D gene, J gene, V gene, CDR3 protein, CDR3 DNA. D genes are given only for firm matches. The size of a clone is reported for some rows only, either as once, few or many, or as a class for expanded clones.

>-|-|TRBJ2-7|TRBV7-2
CASSLARSYEQYF
TGTGCCAGCAGCTTAGCGCGCTCCTACGAGCAGTACTTC
>once|-|TRBJ2-6|TRBV5-1
CASSSKTGQSGANVLTF
TGCGCCAGCAGCTCCAAGACTGGACAGAGTGGGGCCAACGTCCTGACTTTC
>few|-|TRBJ2-3|TRBV11-2
CASSLAGALSGDTQYF
TGTGCCAGCAGCTTAGCGGGAGCCCTTTCTGGAGATACGCAGTATTTT
>-|TRBD1|TRBJ1-1|TRBV5-1
CASSLGMDRGTEAFF
TGCGCCAGCAGCTTGGGCATGGACAGGGGGACTGAAGCTTTCTTT
>-|-|TRBJ1-1|TRBV5-1
CASSWSEMNTEAFF
TGCGCCAGCAGCTGGAGCGAGATGAACACTGAAGCTTTCTTT
>-|TRBD1|TRBJ1-1|TRBV5-1
CASSPGQGANTEAFF
TGCGCCAGCAGCCCGGGACAGGGGGCGAACACTGAAGCTTTCTTT
>few|TRBD1|TRBJ2-1|TRBV2
CASRYETGGYNEQFF
TGTGCCAGCAGATACGAGACAGGGGGCTACAATGAGCAGTTCTTC
>-|-|TRBJ1-2|TRBV6-1
CASSYIQGDGYTF
TGTGCCAGCAGCTACATACAGGGAGACGGCTACACCTTC
>-|-|TRBJ1-2|TRBV27
CASSPWGPRGYTF
TGTGCCAGCAGTCCATGGGGCCCTCGTGGCTACACCTTC
>-|-|TRBJ2-3|TRBV27
CASAFRVSTDTQYF
TGTGCCAGCGCTTTTAGAGTCAGCACAGATACGCAGTATTTT
>-|-|TRBJ2-3|TRBV5-1
CASTPDRLRGTDTQYF
TGCGCCAGCACCCCTGATAGATTGCGTGGCACAGATACGCAGTATTTT